Below are 30 T cell receptor beta chains sequenced from a single sample in a study of T cell repertoires in cytomegalovirus infection. MiXCR, applied by TCRdb to the reads, yields one record per CDR3 protein. The table has some 500,000 distinct CDR3 sequences, 40% seen once. Their recognized antigens are unknown. Specimen: cultured PBMCs, collected from culture after CMV antigen stimulation. These receptors all stem from a human donor in good health (CMV status not recorded). Some clones in this sample may be carry-over from other donors' samples.

This clonotype has at least ten counts. This chain uses TRBV7-2 with TRBJ2-7; 13 positions match TRBD2. The length of the CDR3 is 14 residues. CDR1 and CDR2 (germline): SGHTA, FQGNSA. V shed 5 bases, J shed 4 bases, and the junction held 2 bases outside the gene matches. The DNA for the CDR3 is TGTGCCAGCAGCAGACTAGCGGGAGGTTACGAGCAGTACTTC. It yields the protein CASSRLAGGYEQYF.

This clonotype is a singleton in its sample. The chain is built from TRBV5-4 and TRBJ2-2, with D unclear. V lost 6 bases and J lost 6, with 18 bases in between. Per the germline V gene, CDR1 is SGHNT and CDR2 is YYREEE (reference sequence). The CDR3 is 15 amino acids. CDR3 region: CASTISPVVAGELFF. Here the CDR3 DNA reads TGTGCCAGCACCATCTCTCCTGTGGTCGCCGGGGAGCTGTTTTTT.

The rearrangement links TRBV11-2 to TRBJ1-4; D unclear. The CDR3 spans 15 residues. Germline CDR1 reads SGHAT; CDR2 reads FQNNGV. Trimming removed 0 bases from V and 7 bases from J, with 12 bases in between. CDR3 amino acids: CASSLDRGSGEKLFF. CDR3 coding DNA: TGTGCCAGCAGCTTAGATCGTGGTTCGGGTGAAAAACTGTTTTTT.

The chain combines TRBV7-2 with TRBJ2-4; 8 bases line up with TRBD2. This CDR3 comprises 13 residues. V lost 5 bases to trimming and J lost 13 bases; unmatched junction nucleotides: 10. Germline V gives CDR1 SGHTA, CDR2 FQGNSA. The CDR3 coding sequence is TGTGCCAGCAGCCCCTCCTTGTCTAGCGGGCAGTACTTC. It codes for CASSPSLSSGQYF.

The CDR3 region is CASSHGRPPGTDTQYF. Here the CDR3 DNA reads TGCGCCAGCAGCCACGGGCGGCCCCCAGGCACAGATACGCAGTATTTT. The chain couples TRBV4-1 to TRBJ2-3; D remains ambiguous. This CDR3 region has 16 residues. V lost 3 bases and J 1 base, leaving 14 bases between the germline ends. From germline, CDR1 is MGHRA and CDR2 YSYEKL.

This clonotype showed up just a few times. J is TRBJ2-5 and V is TRBV10-3, with TRBD2 matching over 12 bases. V lost 3 bases, J lost 2 bases, and 4 bases stayed unmatched. Germline CDR1 ENHRY, CDR2 SYGVKD. The CDR3 has 16 residues. CDR3 sequence: CAISDPSGRAQETQYF. DNA of the CDR3: TGTGCCATCAGTGATCCTAGCGGGAGGGCTCAAGAGACCCAGTACTTC.

This clonotype was seen a handful of times. The chain has TRBV5-4 and TRBJ2-1; D possibly matches TRBD1 or TRBD2 (5 bases each). The ends were cut back, 5 bases at V and 0 bases at J, with 15 bases in the middle. Looked up from germline, CDR1 is SGHNT and CDR2 is YYREEE (reference sequence). CDR3 size: 16 residues. CDR3: CASSSGTATSYNEQFF. The CDR3 region has the DNA TGTGCCAGCAGTTCCGGGACGGCGACCTCCTACAATGAGCAGTTCTTC.

The chain employs TRBV28 and TRBJ1-1; 8 bases match TRBD1. This CDR3 has 13 residues. V trimming: 4 bases; J trimming: 10 bases; junction bases outside the gene matches: 8. CDR1 is MDHEN and CDR2 is SYDVKM in the germline V gene. In nucleotides, the CDR3 is TGTGCCAGCAGTTATACAGGGGGACAGCCAGCTTTCTTT. As protein: CASSYTGGQPAFF.

This clonotype was seen more than once but under ten times. The J gene is TRBJ2-2, the V gene TRBV9; tentatively, D is TRBD2 (5 bases). Trimming took 3 bases from V and 5 from J, leaving 17 bases between them. This CDR3 comprises 16 residues. Germline-derived CDR1 and CDR2 are SGDLS and YYNGEE. The CDR3 loop is CASSGPSGRRTGELFF. The CDR3 coding sequence is TGTGCCAGCAGCGGACCATCGGGAAGGAGGACCGGGGAGCTGTTTTTT. Full variable domain (outside the CDR3, taken from reference TRBV9 and TRBJ2-2): DSGVTQTPKHLITATGQRVTLRCSPRSGDLSVYWYQQSLDQGLQFLIQYYNGEERAKGNILERFSAQQFPDLHSELNLSSLELGDSALYFCASSGPSGRRTGELFFGEGSRLTVL.

V and J are TRBV28 and TRBJ2-3, with 7 bases fitting TRBD2. Germline loops: CDR1 MDHEN, CDR2 SYDVKM. V was clipped by 3 bases and J by 2 bases; unmatched bases: 8. There are 16 residues in the CDR3. The CDR3 spells CASSFPGGGDTDTQYF. CDR3 in DNA: TGTGCCAGCAGTTTCCCGGGAGGTGGGGACACAGATACGCAGTATTTT. The full variable domain, its missing parts supplied by reference TRBV28 and TRBJ2-3, is DVKVTQSSRYLVKRTGEKVFLECVQDMDHENMFWYRQDPGLGLRLIYFSYDVKMKEKGDIPEGYSVSREKKERFSLILESASTNQTSMYLCASSFPGGGDTDTQYFGPGTRLTVL.

This clonotype was seen a few times. The chain uses TRBV20-1 and TRBJ1-2; D unresolved. This CDR3 has 13 residues. Germline V gene data show CDR1 as DFQATT and CDR2 as SNEGSKA (reference sequence). The V end lost 3 bases, the J end lost 4 bases, and 12 bases lay between the germline ends. For the CDR3, the DNA is TGCAGTGCTAGGACGGGAGTTGCCTATGGCTACACCTTC. This sequence encodes CSARTGVAYGYTF.

This clonotype was seen only once. A much larger clone differs by one base, so this may be a read error. This chain uses TRBV7-2 with TRBJ2-3; TRBD2 is a possible D gene (7 bases). This CDR3 region has 14 residues. The germline V gene has CDR1 SGHTA and CDR2 FQGNSA. The V end was cut by 10 bases, the J end by 4 bases, with 18 bases between. The CDR3 here is CATKGGRDSDTQYF. The CDR3 nucleotides are TGTGCCACCAAGGGGGGGAGGGATTCAGATACGCAGTATTTT.

Many counts were recorded for this clonotype. The chain employs TRBV7-2 and TRBJ2-2; D is unresolved. The CDR3 totals 14 residues. Trimming removed 5 bases from V and 4 bases from J, with 11 bases in between. Germline V gene sequence: CDR1 SGHTA, CDR2 FQGNSA. CDR3 coding DNA: TGTGCCAGCAGCCCCTACACTGGCACCGGGGAGCTGTTTTTT. Protein product: CASSPYTGTGELFF.

This clonotype was picked up a small number of times. The chain combines TRBV7-9 with TRBJ2-1; a possible D gene is TRBD1 (6 bases). CDR1 and CDR2 (germline): SEHNR, FQNEAQ (reference sequence). This CDR3 spans 16 amino acids. V was cut by 5 bases and J by 0 bases, with 14 bases left in between. CDR3 residues: CASSLDRSSSYNEQFF. The CDR3 DNA is TGTGCCAGCAGCCTTGACAGGTCGAGCTCCTACAATGAGCAGTTCTTC.

This clonotype has more than one count but fewer than ten. The CDR3 DNA is TGTGCCAGCAGCTATACTGACCTGGCCTATGGCTACACCTTC. It is translated as CASSYTDLAYGYTF. J is TRBJ1-2 and V is TRBV7-9; D gene ambiguous. Germline-derived CDR1 and CDR2 are SEHNR and FQNEAQ (reference sequence). The CDR3 is made up of 14 amino acids. V was pared by 4 bases and J by 4 bases, with 13 bases between.

The V call is TRBV5-4, the J call TRBJ2-1, with D maybe TRBD2 (5 bases). The CDR3 loop spans 13 amino acids. Germline CDR1 SGHNT, CDR2 YYREEE (reference sequence). V shed 4 bases and J shed 5 bases, with 10 bases lying between them. Here the CDR3 DNA reads TGTGCCAGCAGCCACGACGGGAACAATGAGCAGTTCTTC. It is translated as CASSHDGNNEQFF.

The gene calls are TRBV10-3 and TRBJ2-1; 14 positions match TRBD2. Losses at the gene ends were 5 bases for V and 7 bases for J; bases not matched to a gene: 7. In germline, CDR1 is ENHRY, CDR2 SYGVKD. The CDR3 covers 16 residues. The DNA of the CDR3 is TGTGCCATCAGTCCTCGGGGACTAGCGGGAGTAAATGAGCAGTTCTTC. Protein: CAISPRGLAGVNEQFF.

The CDR3 region has the DNA TGTGCCAGCAGTCGAACGGGTTATGAGCAGTTCTTC. This encodes CASSRTGYEQFF. V is TRBV27 and J is TRBJ2-1; D ambiguous. This CDR3 has 12 amino acids. The germline CDR1 and CDR2 sequences are MNHEY and SMNVEV (reference sequence). The germline V and J ends were trimmed by 5 bases and 8 bases, with 10 bases remaining between them.

The chain joins TRBV5-6 to TRBJ1-6; a possible D gene is TRBD1 (5 bases). Trimming cost V 3 bases and J 0 bases, with 16 bases left between them. In germline, CDR1 is SGHDT, CDR2 YYEEEE. The CDR3 has 18 amino acids. CDR3 protein: CASSSYRLGSSYNSPLHF. CDR3 DNA: TGTGCCAGCAGCTCGTACAGGCTCGGAAGCTCCTATAATTCACCCCTCCACTTT.

The CDR3 nucleotides read TGTGCCAGCAGTGGTGATACCTTAGCCAAAAACATTCAGTACTTC. Translated, it gives CASSGDTLAKNIQYF. The V call is TRBV6-1, the J call TRBJ2-4; D uncertain. Trimming left V 4 bases short and J 0 bases short, with 10 bases between. Germline V gene lookup returns CDR1 MNHNS and CDR2 SASEGT. This CDR3 is 15 amino acids long.

V gene TRBV20-1 combines with J gene TRBJ2-3; 10 bases agree with TRBD2. Germline CDR1 and CDR2: DFQATT and SNEGSKA (reference sequence). The CDR3 is 16 amino acids. The V segment lost 1 base and the J segment 2 bases; nucleotides outside the gene matches: 6. The chain's CDR3 is CSARGNLAGATDTQYF. CDR3 DNA: TGCAGTGCTAGAGGAAATCTAGCGGGGGCCACAGATACGCAGTATTTT.

The genes are TRBV6-1 and TRBJ2-7, with 7 bases aligning to TRBD2. The CDR3 consists of 16 residues. Germline assignment: CDR1 MNHNS and CDR2 SASEGT. J was trimmed by 0 bases and V by 0 bases; bases with no gene match: 5. The CDR3 bases are TGTGCCAGCAGTGAAGCTCTAGCGGACCCCTCCTACGAGCAGTACTTC. It codes for CASSEALADPSYEQYF.

The chain combines TRBV29-1 with TRBJ2-3, with a weak D call TRBD2 (6 bases). V was clipped by 7 bases and J by 2 bases, with 16 bases between them. This CDR3 has 14 amino acids. Germline CDR1 SQVTM, CDR2 ANQGSEA. Written as DNA, the CDR3 is TGCAGCGCGAAGGGACTTGGATACACAGATACGCAGTATTTT. Its protein product is CSAKGLGYTDTQYF.

This clonotype was counted once. V usage is TRBV6-1 and J usage is TRBJ2-3, with D possibly being TRBD1 (6 bases). Trimming removed 4 bases at V and 1 base at J, with 18 bases between. Germline V CDR1 and CDR2: MNHNS, SASEGT. This CDR3 region has 17 residues. The CDR3 DNA reads TGTGCCAGCAGTGCCCCGTGGGGGCCAGACGGCACAGATACGCAGTATTTT. Protein product: CASSAPWGPDGTDTQYF.

This clonotype has more than one count but fewer than ten. This chain links TRBV20-1 with TRBJ2-5; D might be TRBD2 (6 bases). V lost 1 base to trimming and J lost 5 bases, with 11 bases between them. Germline CDR1 and CDR2: DFQATT and SNEGSKA (reference sequence). This CDR3 spans 13 amino acids. The chain's CDR3 is CSARVAAGETQYF. Here the CDR3 DNA reads TGCAGTGCTAGAGTAGCGGCGGGGGAGACCCAGTACTTC.

The genes are TRBV6-6 and TRBJ1-6; D might be TRBD1 (5 bases). Trimming took off 11 bases at V and 5 bases at J, with 16 bases between the two ends. This CDR3 has 14 residues. Germline CDR1 reads MNHNY; CDR2 reads SVGAGI (reference sequence). CDR3 region: CASKGPSDNSPLHF. The CDR3 coding sequence is TGTGCCTCCAAGGGGCCATCTGATAATTCACCCCTCCACTTT.

The chain links TRBV12-5 to TRBJ2-5, with D maybe TRBD2 (5 bases). Per germline, CDR1 LGHNT and CDR2 FRNRAP. V was cut by 7 bases and J by 5 bases, with 11 bases left in between. The CDR3 length is 12 residues. The CDR3 coding sequence is TGTGCTAGTGCCGGGATTGCGGAGACCCAGTACTTC. It translates to CASAGIAETQYF.

The chain's CDR3 is CASSLTSGTPYQPQHF. CDR3 nucleotide sequence: TGTGCCAGCAGCTTAACCTCCGGGACACCCTATCAGCCCCAGCATTTT. V is TRBV7-2 and J is TRBJ1-5, with D tentatively TRBD1 (6 bases). Between the trimmed V and J ends, which lost 2 bases and 5 bases, there was a span of 16 bases. The germline V gene encodes CDR1 SGHTA and CDR2 FQGNSA. This CDR3 is built from 16 residues.

This rearrangement joins TRBV7-2 to TRBJ1-5; D ambiguous. This CDR3 region has 13 residues. Germline CDR1 reads SGHTA; CDR2 reads FQGNSA. Trimming pared 5 bases from V and 7 bases from J, leaving 12 bases between. The CDR3 DNA reads as TGTGCCAGCAGCGAAAGCCGGGTGCAGCCCCAGCATTTT. This gives the protein CASSESRVQPQHF.

The V and J genes are TRBV25-1 and TRBJ1-1; D is undetermined. V was cut by 1 base and J by 3 bases, with 21 bases left in between. CDR1 MGHDK and CDR2 SYGVNS come from the germline V gene. There are 18 residues in the CDR3. This CDR3 is CASSESPSILGWDTEAFF. CDR3 in DNA: TGTGCCAGCAGTGAATCCCCCTCAATTCTTGGGTGGGACACTGAAGCTTTCTTT. Variable domain in full (rest from reference TRBV25-1 and TRBJ1-1): EADIYQTPRYLVIGTGKKITLECSQTMGHDKMYWYQQDPGMELHLIHYSYGVNSTEKGDLSSESTVSRIRTEHFPLTLESARPSHTSQYLCASSESPSILGWDTEAFFGQGTRLTVV.